The clone carrying this TCR beta chain was counted ten times or more. This sample stems from a study of T cells in Graves' hyperthyroidism and ophthalmopathy. This CDR3 region has 15 residues. CDR1 is SGHRS and CDR2 is YFSETQ in the germline V gene. The trim removed 4 bases at V and 4 bases at J, leaving 7 bases unmatched. Amplified TCR beta CDR3 regions derived from RNA transcripts. The TCR CDR3 was amplified in a first-round RT-PCR using the HTBI primer set. TCRdb redid the calling of the multiplex PCR reads with MiXCR, one entry per CDR3 protein. Among about 640,000 distinct CDR3 sequences listed, 14% were seen once. More than 9.5 ml fresh peripheral blood yielded the PBMCs.

The chain carries TRBV5-1 and TRBJ2-7, with 11 nucleotides matching TRBD2. The specimen sequenced was blood. This receptor was taken from a woman between 45 and 60 years old with Graves' ophthalmopathy. Here the CDR3 DNA reads TGCGCCAGCAGCGCGGCTAGCGGGAGGTCGTACGAGCAGTACTTC. Translating it yields CASSAASGRSYEQYF.